The clone carrying this T cell receptor beta chain was seen only once. Its matching antigen is unknown. This entry is derived from a study of PD-1 blockade in classical Hodgkin lymphoma. General observations from the study: Newly diagnosed patients reportedly had lower baseline TCR diversity than healthy donors. Some patients started nivolumab under 1 year after ASCT, and they were excluded. Reasons behind the repertoire differences stay unclear, perhaps disease activity or earlier therapy.

Relapses following autologous stem cell transplantation were seen in all patients, with brentuximab vedotin exposure varying. Some clones are missing from TCRdb's copy, which holds only in-frame ones; the method was immunoSEQ multiplex PCR. The sample carries around 45,000 clones, about 65% recorded once. Sequencing used peripheral blood mononuclear cells (PBMCs), obtained before the second cycle of nivolumab. The TCR comes from a human donor with classical Hodgkin lymphoma.

As DNA, the CDR3 is TGTGCCAGCAGTTACCCGGACAGGGGGCTTTACAATGAGCAGTTCTTC. This translates into CASSYPDRGLYNEQFF. The rearrangement joins TRBV6-6 to TRBJ2-1; 11 bases map to TRBD1. The CDR3 extends over 16 amino acids. V was clipped by 2 bases and J by 4 bases; unmatched bases: 4. Germline CDR1 MNHNY, CDR2 SVGAGI (reference sequence).